Here is one T cell receptor (beta chain) with its context. Its specificity is not known. TCRdb reanalyzed the 5' RACE reads, giving one entry per CDR3 protein sequence and no DNA. The sample totals approximately 160,000 distinct CDR3 sequences. CDR3 length equals 15 residues. Germline V lookup: CDR1 SGHRS, CDR2 YFSETQ. The data belong to a study of monozygotic twins with inflammatory bowel disease. Study-level points and caveats: No detectable difference in repertoire similarity separated concordant from discordant twins, possibly as a result of limited power.

The chain joins TRBV5-1 to TRBJ2-5. Material for sequencing was blood. This receptor was taken from a human donor with ulcerative colitis or Crohn's disease, or a healthy co-twin of an affected twin (not recorded which). CDR3 sequence reads: CASSSGQNSGGTQYF.